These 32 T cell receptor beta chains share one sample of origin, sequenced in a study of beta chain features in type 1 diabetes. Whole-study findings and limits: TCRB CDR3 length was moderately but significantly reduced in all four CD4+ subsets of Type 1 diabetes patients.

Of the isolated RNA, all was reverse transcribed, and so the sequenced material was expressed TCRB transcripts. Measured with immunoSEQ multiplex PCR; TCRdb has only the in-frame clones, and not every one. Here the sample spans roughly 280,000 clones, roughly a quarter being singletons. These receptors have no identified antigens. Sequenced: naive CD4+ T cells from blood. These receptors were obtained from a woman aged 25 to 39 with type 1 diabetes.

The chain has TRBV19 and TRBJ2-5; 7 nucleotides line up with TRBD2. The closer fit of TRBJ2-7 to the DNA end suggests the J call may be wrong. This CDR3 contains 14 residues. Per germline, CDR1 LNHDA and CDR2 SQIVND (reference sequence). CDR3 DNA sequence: TGTGCCAGTAGTATTGGCGGGAGTGGGTACGAGCAGTACTTC. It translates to CASSIGGSGYEQYF.

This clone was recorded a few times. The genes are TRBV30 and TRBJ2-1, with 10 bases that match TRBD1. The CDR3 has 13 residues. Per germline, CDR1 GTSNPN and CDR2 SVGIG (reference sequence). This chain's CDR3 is CAQTGGASNEQFF. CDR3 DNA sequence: TGTGCACAGACAGGGGGCGCCTCCAATGAGCAGTTCTTC.

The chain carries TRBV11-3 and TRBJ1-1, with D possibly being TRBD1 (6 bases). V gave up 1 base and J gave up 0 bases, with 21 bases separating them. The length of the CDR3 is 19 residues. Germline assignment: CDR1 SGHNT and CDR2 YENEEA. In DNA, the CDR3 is TGTGCCAGCAGCTTAGGACAGGTTGGGGTTCGATGGATGAACACTGAAGCTTTCTTT. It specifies CASSLGQVGVRWMNTEAFF.

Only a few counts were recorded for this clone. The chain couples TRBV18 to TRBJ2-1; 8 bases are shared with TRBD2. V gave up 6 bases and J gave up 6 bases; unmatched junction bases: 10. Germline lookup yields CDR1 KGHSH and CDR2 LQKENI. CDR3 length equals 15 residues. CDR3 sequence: CASSLTPGLGNEQFF. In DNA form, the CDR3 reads TGTGCCAGCTCGCTTACCCCGGGACTAGGCAATGAGCAGTTCTTC.

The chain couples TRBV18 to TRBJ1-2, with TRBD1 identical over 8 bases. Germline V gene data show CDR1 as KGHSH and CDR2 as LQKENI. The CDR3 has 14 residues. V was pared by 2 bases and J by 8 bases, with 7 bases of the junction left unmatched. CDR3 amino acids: CASSPLDRDGGYTF. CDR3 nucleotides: TGTGCCAGCTCACCATTGGACAGGGACGGCGGCTACACCTTC.

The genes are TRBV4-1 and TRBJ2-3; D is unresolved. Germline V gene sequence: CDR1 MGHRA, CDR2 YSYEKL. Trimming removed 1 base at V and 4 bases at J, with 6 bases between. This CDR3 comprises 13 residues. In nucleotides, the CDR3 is TGCGCCAGCAGCCAAGGAGTGTCAGATACGCAGTATTTT. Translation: CASSQGVSDTQYF.

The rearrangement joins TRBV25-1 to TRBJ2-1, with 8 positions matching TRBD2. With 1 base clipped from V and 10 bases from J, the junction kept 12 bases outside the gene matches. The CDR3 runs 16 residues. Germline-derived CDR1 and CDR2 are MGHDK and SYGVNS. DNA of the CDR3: TGTGCCAGCAGTGAATGGGGCGGGAGGCCCCTGGGGGAGCAGTTCTTC. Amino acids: CASSEWGGRPLGEQFF.

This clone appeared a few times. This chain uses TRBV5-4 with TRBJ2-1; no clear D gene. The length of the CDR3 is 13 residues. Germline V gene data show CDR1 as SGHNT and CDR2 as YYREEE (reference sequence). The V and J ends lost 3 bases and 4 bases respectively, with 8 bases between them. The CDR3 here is CASSWSVYNEQFF. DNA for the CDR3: TGTGCCAGCAGCTGGTCGGTGTACAATGAGCAGTTCTTC.

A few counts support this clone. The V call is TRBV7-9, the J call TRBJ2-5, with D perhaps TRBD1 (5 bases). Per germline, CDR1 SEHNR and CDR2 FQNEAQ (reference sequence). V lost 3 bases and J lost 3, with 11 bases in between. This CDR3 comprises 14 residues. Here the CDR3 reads CASSFDWTKETQYF. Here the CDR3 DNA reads TGTGCCAGCAGCTTCGATTGGACAAAAGAGACCCAGTACTTC.

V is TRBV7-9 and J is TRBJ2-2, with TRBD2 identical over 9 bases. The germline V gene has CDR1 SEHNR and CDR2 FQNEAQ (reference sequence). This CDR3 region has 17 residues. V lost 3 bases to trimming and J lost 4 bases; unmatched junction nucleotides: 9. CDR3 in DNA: TGTGCCAGCAGCTTTGGCCAAGCGGGAGGCGGCACCGGGGAGCTGTTTTTT. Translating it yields CASSFGQAGGGTGELFF.

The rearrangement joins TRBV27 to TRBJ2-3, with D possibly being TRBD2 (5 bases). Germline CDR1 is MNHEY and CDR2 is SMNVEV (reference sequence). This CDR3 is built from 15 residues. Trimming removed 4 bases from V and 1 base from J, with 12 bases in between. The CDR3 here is CASSSPFGGTDTQYF. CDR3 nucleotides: TGTGCCAGCAGTTCCCCCTTCGGGGGCACAGATACGCAGTATTTT.

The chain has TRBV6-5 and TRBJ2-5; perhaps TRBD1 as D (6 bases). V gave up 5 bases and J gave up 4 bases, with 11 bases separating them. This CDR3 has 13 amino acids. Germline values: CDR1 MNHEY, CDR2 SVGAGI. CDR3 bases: TGTGCCAGCAGTCAAACAGGGACAGAGACCCAGTACTTC. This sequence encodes CASSQTGTETQYF.

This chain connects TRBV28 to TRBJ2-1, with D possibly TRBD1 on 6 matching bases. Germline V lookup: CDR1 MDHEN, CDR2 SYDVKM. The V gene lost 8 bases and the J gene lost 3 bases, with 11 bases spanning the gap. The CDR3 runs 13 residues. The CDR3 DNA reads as TGTGCCAGCCTGGACAGCAACTACAATGAGCAGTTCTTC. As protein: CASLDSNYNEQFF. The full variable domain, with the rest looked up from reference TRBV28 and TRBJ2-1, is DVKVTQSSRYLVKRTGEKVFLECVQDMDHENMFWYRQDPGLGLRLIYFSYDVKMKEKGDIPEGYSVSREKKERFSLILESASTNQTSMYLCASLDSNYNEQFFGPGTRLTVL.

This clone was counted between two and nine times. CDR3 coding DNA: TGTGCCAGCAGCTTGACTAGCGGGAGTTGGGATGAGCAGTTCTTC. This encodes CASSLTSGSWDEQFF. This chain connects TRBV7-3 to TRBJ2-1; 12 bases line up with TRBD2. The V segment lost 3 bases and the J segment 8 bases; nucleotides outside the gene matches: 5. This CDR3 comprises 15 residues. CDR1 and CDR2 (germline): SGHTA, FQGTGA.

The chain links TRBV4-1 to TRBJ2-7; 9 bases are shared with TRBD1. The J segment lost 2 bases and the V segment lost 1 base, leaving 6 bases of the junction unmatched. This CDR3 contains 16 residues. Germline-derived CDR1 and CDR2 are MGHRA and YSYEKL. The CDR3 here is CASSQGTGAFPYEQYF. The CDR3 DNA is TGCGCCAGCAGCCAAGGGACAGGGGCCTTCCCCTACGAGCAGTACTTC.

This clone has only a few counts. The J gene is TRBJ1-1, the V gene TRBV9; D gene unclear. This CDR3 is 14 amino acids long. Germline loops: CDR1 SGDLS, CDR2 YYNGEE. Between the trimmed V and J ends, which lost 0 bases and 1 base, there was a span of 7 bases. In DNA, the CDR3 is TGTGCCAGCAGCGTAGCTACAGAGAACACTGAAGCTTTCTTT. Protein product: CASSVATENTEAFF.

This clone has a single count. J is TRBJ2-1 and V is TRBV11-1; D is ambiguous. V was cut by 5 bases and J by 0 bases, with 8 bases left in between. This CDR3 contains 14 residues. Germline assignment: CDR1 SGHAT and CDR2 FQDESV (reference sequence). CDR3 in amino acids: CASSPPSSYNEQFF. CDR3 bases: TGTGCCAGCAGCCCTCCGAGCTCCTACAATGAGCAGTTCTTC.

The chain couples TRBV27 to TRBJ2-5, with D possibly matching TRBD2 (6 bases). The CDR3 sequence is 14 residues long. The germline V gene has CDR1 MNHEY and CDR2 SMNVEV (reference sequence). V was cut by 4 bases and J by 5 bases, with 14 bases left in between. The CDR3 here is CASSSGANVETQYF. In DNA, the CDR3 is TGTGCCAGCAGTTCGGGAGCAAACGTGGAGACCCAGTACTTC.

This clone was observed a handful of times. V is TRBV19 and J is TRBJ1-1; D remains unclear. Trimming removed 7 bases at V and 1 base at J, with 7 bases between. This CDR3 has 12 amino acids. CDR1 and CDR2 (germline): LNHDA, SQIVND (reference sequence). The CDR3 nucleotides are TGTGCCAGTACCAACAGGAACACTGAAGCTTTCTTT. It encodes CASTNRNTEAFF.

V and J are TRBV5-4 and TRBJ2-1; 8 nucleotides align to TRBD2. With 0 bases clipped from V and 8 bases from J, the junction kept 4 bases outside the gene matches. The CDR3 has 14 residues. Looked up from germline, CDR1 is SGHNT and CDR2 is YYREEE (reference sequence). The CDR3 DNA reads TGTGCCAGCAGCTTGGCGGGAGGGTCTGATGAGCAGTTCTTC. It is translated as CASSLAGGSDEQFF.

The chain's CDR3 is CASSAGGGQGYEQYF. In DNA, the CDR3 is TGTGCCAGCAGCGCGGGAGGGGGACAGGGCTACGAGCAGTACTTC. The J gene is TRBJ2-7, the V gene TRBV9, with D possibly TRBD1 on 9 matching bases. Germline V gene lookup returns CDR1 SGDLS and CDR2 YYNGEE. V lost 3 bases and J lost 3, with 16 bases in between. The CDR3 loop spans 15 amino acids.

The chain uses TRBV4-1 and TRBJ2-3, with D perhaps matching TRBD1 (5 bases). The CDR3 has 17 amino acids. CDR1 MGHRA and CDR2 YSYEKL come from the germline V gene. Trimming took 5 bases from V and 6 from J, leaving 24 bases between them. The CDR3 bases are TGCGCCAGCAGCTACGATGCAGGGCGCGGTAAGGAGGATACGCAGTATTTT. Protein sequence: CASSYDAGRGKEDTQYF.

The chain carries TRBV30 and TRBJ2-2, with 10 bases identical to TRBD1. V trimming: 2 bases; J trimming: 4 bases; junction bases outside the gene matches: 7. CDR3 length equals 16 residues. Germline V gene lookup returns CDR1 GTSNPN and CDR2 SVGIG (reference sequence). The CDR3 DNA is TGTGCCTGGAGTAAACCGGGACAGGGGATCACCGGGGAGCTGTTTTTT. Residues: CAWSKPGQGITGELFF.

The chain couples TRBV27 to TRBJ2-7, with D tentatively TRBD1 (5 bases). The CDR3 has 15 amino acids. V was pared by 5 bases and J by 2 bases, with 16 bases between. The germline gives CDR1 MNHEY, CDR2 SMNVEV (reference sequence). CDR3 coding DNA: TGTGCCAGCAGTCCCCCCGGACGGACACCCTACGAGCAGTACTTC. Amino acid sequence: CASSPPGRTPYEQYF.

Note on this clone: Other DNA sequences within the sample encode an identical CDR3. The CDR3 spells CASSPAGQETQYF. In DNA form, the CDR3 reads TGTGCCAGCTCACCGGCAGGGCAAGAGACCCAGTACTTC. The genes are TRBV18 and TRBJ2-5, with D possibly matching TRBD1 (5 bases). Germline V CDR1 and CDR2: KGHSH, LQKENI. V was shortened by 3 bases and J by 2 bases, with 7 bases between the two germline ends. CDR3 length: 13 residues.

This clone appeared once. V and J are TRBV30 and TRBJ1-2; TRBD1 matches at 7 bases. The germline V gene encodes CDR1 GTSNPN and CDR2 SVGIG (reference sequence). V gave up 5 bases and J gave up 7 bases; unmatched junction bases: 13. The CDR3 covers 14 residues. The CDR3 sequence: CAWGDREGFTGYTF. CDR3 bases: TGTGCCTGGGGTGACAGGGAGGGTTTTACTGGCTACACCTTC.

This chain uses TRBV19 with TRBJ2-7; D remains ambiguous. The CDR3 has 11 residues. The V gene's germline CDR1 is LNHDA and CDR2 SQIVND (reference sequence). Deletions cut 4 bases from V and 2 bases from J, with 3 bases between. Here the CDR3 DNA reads TGTGCCAGTAGTACTCCCTACGAGCAGTACTTC. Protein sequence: CASSTPYEQYF.

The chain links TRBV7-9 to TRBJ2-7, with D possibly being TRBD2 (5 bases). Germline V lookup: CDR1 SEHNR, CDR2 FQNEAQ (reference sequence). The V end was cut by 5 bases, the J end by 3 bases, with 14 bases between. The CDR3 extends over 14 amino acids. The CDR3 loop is CASSPEGLRYEQYF. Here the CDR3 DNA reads TGTGCCAGCAGCCCAGAAGGACTGCGCTACGAGCAGTACTTC.

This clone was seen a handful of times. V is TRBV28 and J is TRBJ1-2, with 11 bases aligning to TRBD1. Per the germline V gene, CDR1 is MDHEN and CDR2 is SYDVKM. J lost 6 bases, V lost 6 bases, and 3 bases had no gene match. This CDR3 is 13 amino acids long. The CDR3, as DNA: TGTGCCAGCAGCCAGGACAGGGGGCATGGCTACACCTTC. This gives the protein CASSQDRGHGYTF.

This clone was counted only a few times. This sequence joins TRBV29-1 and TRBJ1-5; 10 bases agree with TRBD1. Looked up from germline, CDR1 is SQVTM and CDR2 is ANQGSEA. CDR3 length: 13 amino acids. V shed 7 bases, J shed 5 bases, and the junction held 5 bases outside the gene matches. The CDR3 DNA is TGCAGCGCTGGCGGGACAGGGGATCAGCCCCAGCATTTT. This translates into CSAGGTGDQPQHF. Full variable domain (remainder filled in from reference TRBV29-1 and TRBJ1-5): SAVISQKPSRDICQRGTSLTIQCQVDSQVTMMFWYRQQPGQSLTLIATANQGSEATYESGFVIDKFPISRPNLTFSTLTVSNMSPEDSSIYLCSAGGTGDQPQHFGDGTRLSIL.

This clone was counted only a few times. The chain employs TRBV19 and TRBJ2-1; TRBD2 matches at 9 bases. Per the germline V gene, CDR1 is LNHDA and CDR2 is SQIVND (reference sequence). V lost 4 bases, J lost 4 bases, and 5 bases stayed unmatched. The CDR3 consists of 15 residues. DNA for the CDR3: TGTGCCAGTAGTAAGGGACTAGCAGGTTACAATGAGCAGTTCTTC. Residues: CASSKGLAGYNEQFF.

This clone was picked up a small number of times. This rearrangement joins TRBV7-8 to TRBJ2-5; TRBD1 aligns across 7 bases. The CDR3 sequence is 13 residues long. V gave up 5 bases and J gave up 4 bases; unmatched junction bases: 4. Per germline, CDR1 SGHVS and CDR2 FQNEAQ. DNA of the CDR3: TGTGCCAGCAGCACGACAGGGAGAGAGACCCAGTACTTC. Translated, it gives CASSTTGRETQYF.